Presented here are 27 T cell receptor beta chains from one specimen sequenced in a study of cytotoxic CD8 clonotypes in ibrutinib-treated CLL. Sequencing used immunoSEQ multiplex PCR; TCRdb keeps in-frame clones, though not all of them. The data show around 97,000 clones, with 78% seen just once and about 30% held by the top ten. The sample in question was PBMCs, obtained after 12 months of ibrutinib treatment. The receptors derive from a human donor with chronic lymphocytic leukemia.

This clone showed up just a few times. The chain has TRBV28 and TRBJ1-2; unclear D gene. Per the germline V gene, CDR1 is MDHEN and CDR2 is SYDVKM. This CDR3 has 11 amino acids. V was shortened by 6 bases and J by 7 bases, with 9 bases between the two germline ends. CDR3 sequence: CASREPAGYTF. In DNA form, the CDR3 reads TGTGCCAGCAGGGAACCTGCTGGCTACACCTTC.

The genes are TRBV4-3 and TRBJ1-1, with 7 bases lining up with TRBD1. Germline V gene lookup returns CDR1 LGHNA and CDR2 YSLEER. The CDR3 is 15 amino acids. Unmatched junction bases numbered 2, after V lost 0 bases and J lost 1 base. This CDR3 is CASSQDQGGNTEAFF. The CDR3 nucleotides are TGCGCCAGCAGCCAAGATCAGGGGGGGAACACTGAAGCTTTCTTT.

The gene calls are TRBV5-1 and TRBJ2-3, with a possible D match to TRBD2 (5 bases). V lost 0 bases and J lost 6, with 11 bases in between. The CDR3 is 14 amino acids. CDR1 is SGHRS and CDR2 is YFSETQ in the germline V gene. CDR3 sequence (DNA): TGCGCCAGCAGCTTGGGCCGGGGATCCGATACGCAGTATTTT. Translating gives CASSLGRGSDTQYF.

This clone was detected a few times. Other DNA sequences in this specimen translate into the identical CDR3. This rearrangement joins TRBV29-1 to TRBJ2-3; the D gene is possibly TRBD2 (6 bases). The germline V gene encodes CDR1 SQVTM and CDR2 ANQGSEA. The V end was cut by 6 bases, the J end by 4 bases, with 11 bases between. The CDR3 sequence is 12 residues long. CDR3 amino acids: CSVEGTSDTQYF. The DNA of the CDR3 is TGCAGCGTAGAGGGGACTTCAGATACGCAGTATTTT.

V is TRBV7-3 and J is TRBJ2-2; D is perhaps TRBD1 or TRBD2 (5 bases each). Germline CDR1 SGHTA, CDR2 FQGTGA. With 5 bases removed from V and 1 base from J, the gap between germline ends came to 17 bases. The CDR3 runs to 17 residues. CDR3 protein: CASSPRGLQMNTGELFF. CDR3 nucleotides: TGTGCCAGCAGCCCTCGGGGCCTGCAGATGAACACCGGGGAGCTGTTTTTT. The variable domain in full, with the rest retrieved from reference TRBV7-3 and TRBJ2-2, is GAGVSQTPSNKVTEKGKYVELRCDPISGHTALYWYRQSLGQGPEFLIYFQGTGAADDSGLPNDRFFAVRPEGSVSTLKIQRTERGDSAVYLCASSPRGLQMNTGELFFGEGSRLTVL.

V is TRBV18 and J is TRBJ1-1; D is perhaps TRBD1 (5 bases). Germline lookup yields CDR1 KGHSH and CDR2 LQKENI. This CDR3 has 14 residues. The V and J ends lost 3 bases and 6 bases respectively, with 14 bases between them. The CDR3 DNA is TGTGCCAGCTCACCGCCGGGGACGACCTCTGAAGCTTTCTTT. It translates to CASSPPGTTSEAFF.

V and J are TRBV28 and TRBJ2-4, with TRBD1 matching 9 bases. V gave up 3 bases and J gave up 6 bases; unmatched junction bases: 0. The CDR3 is 13 residues long. Germline-derived CDR1 and CDR2 are MDHEN and SYDVKM. CDR3 protein: CASSLGQGNIQYF. DNA for the CDR3: TGTGCCAGCAGTTTGGGACAGGGAAACATTCAGTACTTC.

This chain joins TRBV7-8 and TRBJ2-5, with a weak D call TRBD1 (5 bases). Trimming shortened V by 5 bases and J by 5 bases, and 21 bases separated the two germline ends. This CDR3 comprises 16 residues. Germline V CDR1 and CDR2: SGHVS, FQNEAQ. The DNA of the CDR3 is TGTGCCAGCAGCGTAGGCCCAAGGGCAGGGCAGGAGACCCAGTACTTC. Amino acid sequence: CASSVGPRAGQETQYF.

The rearrangement uses TRBV7-8 and TRBJ2-1; TRBD1 might be the D (6 bases). The CDR3 runs 14 residues. V shed 8 bases and J shed 3 bases, with 14 bases lying between them. Germline V gene data show CDR1 as SGHVS and CDR2 as FQNEAQ. The chain's CDR3 is CASEPGQLYNEQFF. CDR3 bases: TGTGCCAGCGAACCGGGACAACTCTACAATGAGCAGTTCTTC.

Details on this clone: The sample has other DNA sequences that encode this CDR3 too. This chain links TRBV6-1 with TRBJ1-2, with D uncertain. The CDR3 has 13 amino acids. CDR1 is MNHNS, CDR2 SASEGT, per germline. V dropped 1 base and J dropped 5 bases, with 8 bases sitting between them. The DNA of the CDR3 is TGTGCCAGCAGTGAAGGTAGAGGGTATGGCTACACCTTC. Translation: CASSEGRGYGYTF.

The chain has TRBV21-1 and TRBJ1-6; TRBD1 is taken as the D call from the table, unchecked against the DNA. TRBV21-1 is a pseudogene. The length of the CDR3 is 17 residues. The CDR3 spells CASSITGGGPPGSPLHF. In nucleotides, the CDR3 is TGTGCCAGCAGCATTACAGGGGGTGGACCCCCGGGGTCACCCCTCCACTTT.

The chain combines TRBV11-3 with TRBJ2-1; 11 nucleotides match TRBD2. Looked up from germline, CDR1 is SGHNT and CDR2 is YENEEA. Losses at the gene ends were 5 bases for V and 7 bases for J; bases not matched to a gene: 7. The CDR3 contains 15 residues. CDR3 residues: CASSPLAGGSNEQFF. The CDR3 DNA reads TGTGCCAGCAGCCCCCTAGCGGGGGGTTCAAATGAGCAGTTCTTC.

The chain combines TRBV25-1 with TRBJ2-3; the D is unclear. V lost 3 bases and J lost 5, with 15 bases in between. The CDR3 extends over 15 amino acids. Germline V gives CDR1 MGHDK, CDR2 SYGVNS. DNA for the CDR3: TGTGCCAGCAGTGATCTAAGGGCCGGGCAAGATACGCAGTATTTT. Its translation is CASSDLRAGQDTQYF. Filled out from reference TRBV25-1 and TRBJ2-3, the complete variable domain reads EADIYQTPRYLVIGTGKKITLECSQTMGHDKMYWYQQDPGMELHLIHYSYGVNSTEKGDLSSESTVSRIRTEHFPLTLESARPSHTSQYLCASSDLRAGQDTQYFGPGTRLTVL.

The genes are TRBV7-9 and TRBJ2-7; D not resolved. The V end lost 5 bases, the J end lost 2 bases, and 13 bases lay between the germline ends. The CDR3 spans 14 residues. Germline-derived CDR1 and CDR2 are SEHNR and FQNEAQ (reference sequence). The CDR3, as DNA: TGTGCCAGCAGCCCCCCGGGCGTGACCTACGAGCAGTACTTC. This codes for CASSPPGVTYEQYF.

This CDR3 reads CASSPGDRGPQETQYF. The CDR3 DNA sequence: TGTGCCAGCAGCCCCGGGGACAGGGGACCCCAAGAGACCCAGTACTTC. The chain links TRBV7-9 to TRBJ2-5; 10 positions agree with TRBD1. CDR1 and CDR2 from the germline V gene are SEHNR and FQNEAQ (reference sequence). There are 16 residues in the CDR3. With 5 bases clipped from V and 1 base from J, the junction kept 7 bases outside the gene matches.

The V gene is TRBV20-1, the J gene TRBJ1-4; D not certain. CDR1 is DFQATT, CDR2 SNEGSKA, per germline (reference sequence). Between the trimmed V and J ends, which lost 6 bases and 8 bases, there was a span of 10 bases. The CDR3 extends over 11 amino acids. The CDR3 protein is CSAPLGEKLFF. The CDR3 bases are TGCAGTGCCCCTCTAGGGGAAAAACTGTTTTTT.

The chain has TRBV6-6 and TRBJ1-2; 10 positions match TRBD1. After removal of 5 bases from V and 4 bases from J, the junction contained 4 bases not matched to a gene. The V gene's germline CDR1 is MNHNY and CDR2 SVGAGI (reference sequence). There are 14 residues in the CDR3. CDR3 nucleotides: TGTGCCAGCAGTGACCGGGACAGGGGCTATGGCTACACCTTC. It is translated as CASSDRDRGYGYTF.

In DNA form, the CDR3 reads TGTGCCAGTAGTACCTGGAAGACTAGCGGGGCCTCCAATGAGCAGTTCTTC. This encodes CASSTWKTSGASNEQFF. This chain joins TRBV19 and TRBJ2-1; 11 positions agree with TRBD2. Germline CDR1 reads LNHDA; CDR2 reads SQIVND (reference sequence). The CDR3 spans 17 residues. V was clipped by 4 bases and J by 6 bases; unmatched bases: 11. Full variable domain (outside the CDR3, taken from reference TRBV19 and TRBJ2-1): DGGITQSPKYLFRKEGQNVTLSCEQNLNHDAMYWYRQDPGQGLRLIYYSQIVNDFQKGDIAEGYSVSREKKESFPLTVTSAQKNPTAFYLCASSTWKTSGASNEQFFGPGTRLTVL.

On this clone itself: Distinct nucleotide sequences in the sample also encode this CDR3. The V gene is TRBV6-5, the J gene TRBJ1-1; D is perhaps TRBD1 (5 bases). V was shortened by 8 bases and J by 2 bases, with 9 bases between the two germline ends. CDR3 size: 12 residues. Germline lookup yields CDR1 MNHEY and CDR2 SVGAGI. In nucleotides, the CDR3 is TGTGCCAGCTCCGGGACCAACACTGAAGCTTTCTTT. This sequence encodes CASSGTNTEAFF.

The chain combines TRBV27 with TRBJ2-3; 8 positions agree with TRBD1. The CDR3 consists of 15 residues. The V and J ends lost 3 bases and 3 bases, in that order; junction bases with no gene match: 5. Germline lookup yields CDR1 MNHEY and CDR2 SMNVEV (reference sequence). The CDR3 loop reads CASSFRTGSTDTQYF. The CDR3 DNA reads as TGTGCCAGCAGTTTTCGGACAGGGTCGACAGATACGCAGTATTTT.

The CDR3 nucleotides are TGTGCCAGCACCCGGGGGCCGCCGAATGAGCAGTTCTTC. It is translated as CASTRGPPNEQFF. The rearrangement joins TRBV27 to TRBJ2-1, with D perhaps being TRBD1 or TRBD2 (6 bases each). The CDR3 is 13 amino acids. Germline CDR1 reads MNHEY; CDR2 reads SMNVEV (reference sequence). V gave up 7 bases and J gave up 7 bases, with 14 bases separating them.

The V call is TRBV5-1, the J call TRBJ1-4, with D possibly TRBD1 on 5 matching bases. Trimming took 3 bases from V and 5 from J, leaving 11 bases between them. Looked up from germline, CDR1 is SGHRS and CDR2 is YFSETQ. The CDR3 is 14 amino acids. The CDR3, as DNA: TGCGCCAGCAGCTCCACGGGGGGGAATGAAAAACTGTTTTTT. Encoded protein: CASSSTGGNEKLFF.

This chain uses TRBV6-5 with TRBJ1-2, with 8 bases lining up with TRBD1. Trimming took 6 bases from V and 4 from J; bases not matched to a gene: 7. This CDR3 is 14 amino acids long. CDR1 is MNHEY, CDR2 SVGAGI, per germline. CDR3 amino acids: CASSYDQGAYGYTF. The CDR3 DNA reads TGTGCCAGCAGCTACGACCAGGGGGCCTATGGCTACACCTTC.

The chain combines TRBV7-2 with TRBJ2-7; 7 bases are a match to TRBD1. Germline V gives CDR1 SGHTA, CDR2 FQGNSA. This CDR3 region has 15 residues. The ends lost 3 bases at V and 1 base at J; junction bases unmatched: 6. CDR3 amino acids: CASSFLQGSSYEQYF. For the CDR3, the DNA is TGTGCCAGCAGCTTTCTACAGGGGAGTTCCTACGAGCAGTACTTC.

This chain joins TRBV6-5 and TRBJ2-7; 7 bases are a match to TRBD2. Germline V gives CDR1 MNHEY, CDR2 SVGAGI. This CDR3 comprises 16 residues. Germline trimming cut 2 bases from V and 6 bases from J; bases unmatched to any gene: 13. CDR3 residues: CASSYVGGGVRSEQYF. The CDR3 DNA reads as TGTGCCAGCAGTTACGTCGGTGGGGGGGTGAGAAGCGAGCAGTACTTC.

This clone was seen just once. J is TRBJ2-1 and V is TRBV19; 8 bases agree with TRBD2. V shed 7 bases, J shed 11 bases, and the junction held 16 bases outside the gene matches. Germline V gene lookup returns CDR1 LNHDA and CDR2 SQIVND (reference sequence). The CDR3 loop spans 15 amino acids. The CDR3 loop is CASTRFSGGPDQQFF. The CDR3 coding sequence is TGTGCCAGTACCCGATTCAGCGGGGGTCCAGATCAGCAGTTCTTC.

V usage is TRBV5-6 and J usage is TRBJ2-5; 10 bases are shared with TRBD1. Looked up from germline, CDR1 is SGHDT and CDR2 is YYEEEE. The CDR3 runs 15 residues. The V segment lost 4 bases and the J segment 5 bases; nucleotides outside the gene matches: 8. The CDR3: CASSLTGTGVETQYF. The CDR3 DNA follows: TGTGCCAGCAGCCTCACGGGGACAGGGGTCGAGACCCAGTACTTC.